This T cell receptor (beta chain) originates from a study of blood T cell repertoires in COVID-19. Study at large: The United States, Italy and Spain supplied acute and convalescent COVID-19 samples.

The assay was immunoSEQ multiplex PCR, and TCRdb's table has in-frame clones only and misses some. The data show roughly 180,000 clones, less than 95% seen once. Germline-derived CDR1 and CDR2 are SGHRS and YFSETQ. J was trimmed by 4 bases and V by 4 bases; bases with no gene match: 7. This CDR3 has 15 amino acids. In its sample, this clone was seen once. Sequenced: peripheral blood. The TCR was taken from a man aged 30-40 years with COVID-19, enrolled during active disease. The gene calls are TRBV5-1 and TRBJ2-7; TRBD1 matches 11 bases. This chain's CDR3 is CASSQTGTGGYEQYF. The CDR3 region has the DNA TGCGCCAGCAGCCAAACGGGGACAGGGGGGTACGAGCAGTACTTC.